The 28 T cell receptor beta chains reported below all come from one sample, sequenced in a study of blood T cell repertoires in COVID-19 (dated by TCRdb to about 2020). Library creation used the immunoSEQ multiplex PCR assay. What TCRdb holds here is the immuneACCESS table cut down to in-frame rearrangements. Part of the clones is not present; checked against another copy, under half of the missing clones reflect an unresolved V gene, and the others are unexplained. The sample includes 180,000 or so clones, with 84% observed a single time. The ten largest clones capture roughly 15% of the sample. The sequenced sample consisted of PBMCs or T cells enriched from blood (not recorded which). These receptors were taken from a middle-aged man who had recovered from COVID-19.

The chain recombines TRBV5-1 with TRBJ2-3; weak D call: TRBD1 (6 bases). V dropped 0 bases and J dropped 7 bases, with 18 bases sitting between them. The CDR3 is 16 amino acids. CDR1 and CDR2 from the germline V gene are SGHRS and YFSETQ. The CDR3 sequence: CASSLVSVGAQNTQYF. As DNA, the CDR3 is TGCGCCAGCAGCTTGGTATCCGTGGGGGCCCAGAATACGCAGTATTTT.

V is TRBV15 and J is TRBJ1-2, with 9 bases fitting TRBD1. The junction had 3 bases not matched to a gene; V was cut back by 0 bases and J by 4 bases. Germline values: CDR1 LNHNV, CDR2 YYDKDF (reference sequence). The CDR3 totals 15 residues. CDR3 in DNA: TGTGCCACCAGCAGAGATGTGGGACAGGGCTATGGCTACACCTTC. This encodes CATSRDVGQGYGYTF.

The chain couples TRBV5-1 to TRBJ2-7, with 7 bases that match TRBD1. After removal of 2 bases from V and 5 bases from J, the junction contained 7 bases not matched to a gene. The CDR3 spans 14 residues. Per the germline V gene, CDR1 is SGHRS and CDR2 is YFSETQ. The CDR3 protein is CASSFWDSKHEQYF. The CDR3 DNA is TGCGCCAGCAGCTTCTGGGACAGTAAACACGAGCAGTACTTC. Complete variable domain (other parts from reference TRBV5-1 and TRBJ2-7): KAGVTQTPRYLIKTRGQQVTLSCSPISGHRSVSWYQQTPGQGLQFLFEYFSETQRNKGNFPGRFSGRQFSNSRSEMNVSTLELGDSALYLCASSFWDSKHEQYFGPGTRLTVT.

The genes are TRBV18 and TRBJ2-3; 10 nucleotides agree with TRBD2. Germline V lookup: CDR1 KGHSH, CDR2 LQKENI. V lost 1 base, J lost 6 bases, and 4 bases stayed unmatched. The CDR3 is 15 amino acids. CDR3 nucleotide sequence: TGTGCCAGCTCACCACTAGGACTAGCGGCGGATACGCAGTATTTT. It encodes CASSPLGLAADTQYF.

The chain links TRBV7-9 to TRBJ1-1; 10 bases are shared with TRBD1. Looked up from germline, CDR1 is SEHNR and CDR2 is FQNEAQ (reference sequence). Losses at the gene ends were 5 bases for V and 5 bases for J; bases not matched to a gene: 8. The CDR3 sequence is 15 residues long. The DNA of the CDR3 is TGTGCCAGCAGCCGGGACAGGGGCCGTTCTACTGAAGCTTTCTTT. It is translated as CASSRDRGRSTEAFF.

Here the CDR3 DNA reads TGTGCCAGCAGCCGGATTACAGGGACAGATACGCAGTATTTT. Translated: CASSRITGTDTQYF. The chain combines TRBV7-9 with TRBJ2-3, with a weak D call TRBD1 (6 bases). The V gene lost 5 bases and the J gene lost 3 bases, with 12 bases spanning the gap. Per the germline V gene, CDR1 is SEHNR and CDR2 is FQNEAQ (reference sequence). This CDR3 has 14 amino acids.

V is TRBV5-1 and J is TRBJ1-1, with 7 positions matching TRBD1. Germline V gives CDR1 SGHRS, CDR2 YFSETQ. J gave up 6 bases and V 0 bases, and 5 bases lay outside the gene matches. The CDR3 loop spans 14 amino acids. The CDR3 sequence: CASSLAIQGAEAFF. The CDR3 DNA reads TGCGCCAGCAGCTTGGCCATTCAGGGGGCTGAAGCTTTCTTT.

A few counts support this clone. J is TRBJ1-2 and V is TRBV18; D is undetermined. This CDR3 region has 13 residues. The V end lost 3 bases, the J end lost 5 bases, and 10 bases lay between the germline ends. Germline assignment: CDR1 KGHSH and CDR2 LQKENI. The CDR3: CASSPVEAYGYTF. CDR3 bases: TGTGCCAGCTCACCCGTTGAAGCATATGGCTACACCTTC.

The chain links TRBV19 to TRBJ2-3; TRBD2 matches at 7 bases. CDR1 LNHDA and CDR2 SQIVND come from the germline V gene (reference sequence). The junction had 7 bases not matched to a gene; V was cut back by 10 bases and J by 0 bases. The CDR3 has 14 amino acids. CDR3 in amino acids: CATRRGDSTDTQYF. The CDR3 coding sequence is TGTGCCACAAGACGGGGGGATAGCACAGATACGCAGTATTTT.

The rearrangement uses TRBV4-1 and TRBJ2-5; a possible D gene is TRBD2 (5 bases). The V end was cut by 1 base, the J end by 5 bases, with 14 bases between. The CDR3 runs to 15 residues. Per germline, CDR1 MGHRA and CDR2 YSYEKL. The CDR3 DNA reads TGCGCCAGCAGCCAAGTTGCGGGCGGTGGGGAGACCCAGTACTTC. Its translation is CASSQVAGGGETQYF.

The genes are TRBV5-1 and TRBJ1-1; possibly TRBD1 for D (5 bases). The CDR3 loop spans 13 amino acids. The V end was cut by 1 base, the J end by 1 base, with 5 bases between. Germline V gives CDR1 SGHRS, CDR2 YFSETQ. The CDR3 sequence is CASSLTGNTEAFF. Written as DNA, the CDR3 is TGCGCCAGCAGCTTGACAGGGAACACTGAAGCTTTCTTT.

V and J are TRBV4-2 and TRBJ1-4; 7 bases are shared with TRBD1. V gave up 0 bases and J gave up 7 bases; unmatched junction bases: 11. From germline, CDR1 is LGHNA and CDR2 YNFKEQ. This CDR3 is built from 17 residues. CDR3 sequence: CASSQEKTRGRREKLFF. CDR3 bases: TGTGCCAGCAGCCAAGAAAAGACGAGGGGGCGTCGTGAAAAACTGTTTTTT.

The chain combines TRBV5-6 with TRBJ1-5; 7 bases agree with TRBD1. Unmatched junction bases numbered 6, after V lost 6 bases and J lost 0 bases. Germline V gene lookup returns CDR1 SGHDT and CDR2 YYEEEE. This CDR3 is 15 amino acids long. CDR3 sequence (DNA): TGTGCCAGCACCATGACAGGGAATAGCAATCAGCCCCAGCATTTT. Translated, it gives CASTMTGNSNQPQHF.

The rearrangement joins TRBV10-2 to TRBJ1-2, with TRBD1 matching over 9 bases. The J segment lost 7 bases and the V segment lost 9 bases, leaving 6 bases of the junction unmatched. The CDR3 consists of 12 residues. Germline V gene sequence: CDR1 WSHSY, CDR2 SAAADI. This CDR3 is CASGQGSGGYTF. The CDR3 DNA sequence: TGCGCCAGTGGACAGGGGAGTGGTGGCTACACCTTC.

The V call is TRBV28, the J call TRBJ1-2; no clear D. Trimming removed 5 bases at V and 2 bases at J, with 9 bases between. From germline, CDR1 is MDHEN and CDR2 SYDVKM. This CDR3 comprises 13 residues. CDR3 nucleotides: TGTGCCAGCAGTCAACAGCTAAACTATGGCTACACCTTC. Its translation is CASSQQLNYGYTF.

Only one count was recorded for this clone. V usage is TRBV30 and J usage is TRBJ2-7; 7 nucleotides match TRBD1. CDR1 is GTSNPN and CDR2 is SVGIG in the germline V gene (reference sequence). The length of the CDR3 is 12 residues. V trimming: 7 bases; J trimming: 3 bases; junction bases outside the gene matches: 6. The CDR3 bases are TGTGCCTATGCCCAGGGGGACTACGAGCAGTACTTC. Translation: CAYAQGDYEQYF.

The V gene is TRBV5-1, the J gene TRBJ1-1; 7 bases line up with TRBD1. CDR1 and CDR2 from the germline V gene are SGHRS and YFSETQ. The CDR3 has 13 amino acids. V shed 0 bases and J 8 bases; nucleotides not matched to a gene: 4. The CDR3 loop reads CASSLGTTGEAFF. CDR3 DNA: TGCGCCAGCAGCTTGGGAACGACAGGGGAAGCTTTCTTT. The variable domain in full, completed from reference TRBV5-1 and TRBJ1-1, reads KAGVTQTPRYLIKTRGQQVTLSCSPISGHRSVSWYQQTPGQGLQFLFEYFSETQRNKGNFPGRFSGRQFSNSRSEMNVSTLELGDSALYLCASSLGTTGEAFFGQGTRLTVV.

The chain carries TRBV5-1 and TRBJ1-2, with a tentative D call TRBD1 (6 bases). Trimming left V 5 bases short and J 4 bases short, with 15 bases between. CDR3 size: 14 residues. Germline values: CDR1 SGHRS, CDR2 YFSETQ. CDR3 region: CASRPTGLGYGYTF. Here the CDR3 DNA reads TGCGCCAGCAGACCTACAGGGCTCGGCTATGGCTACACCTTC. The variable domain in full, completed from reference TRBV5-1 and TRBJ1-2, reads KAGVTQTPRYLIKTRGQQVTLSCSPISGHRSVSWYQQTPGQGLQFLFEYFSETQRNKGNFPGRFSGRQFSNSRSEMNVSTLELGDSALYLCASRPTGLGYGYTFGSGTRLTVV.

This clone was observed a handful of times. The gene calls are TRBV3-1 (or the pseudogene TRBV3-2) and TRBJ2-5, with D maybe TRBD2 (6 bases). The V and J ends lost 4 bases and 9 bases respectively, with 9 bases between them. Looked up from germline, CDR1 is LGHDT and CDR2 is YNNKEL (reference sequence). The CDR3 spans 11 residues. CDR3 bases: TGTGCCAGCAGCCTATGGGGGGCCCAGTACTTC. It translates to CASSLWGAQYF.

The chain uses TRBV13 and TRBJ1-2; TRBD1 aligns across 10 bases. CDR3 length: 15 residues. V lost 5 bases to trimming and J lost 2 bases; unmatched junction nucleotides: 5. Germline loops: CDR1 PRHDT, CDR2 FYEKMQ (reference sequence). This CDR3 is CASSVGQGRNYGYTF. The CDR3 nucleotides read TGTGCCAGCAGCGTGGGACAGGGGAGGAACTATGGCTACACCTTC.

V is TRBV6-5 and J is TRBJ2-1; 9 nucleotides match TRBD1. The V gene's germline CDR1 is MNHEY and CDR2 SVGAGI. The V gene end was trimmed by 7 bases and the J gene end by 10 bases; junction bases not matched to a gene: 11. CDR3 length: 14 amino acids. CDR3 sequence: CASIGTGISSEQFF. In DNA form, the CDR3 reads TGTGCCAGCATTGGGACAGGGATATCTAGCGAGCAGTTCTTC.

V and J are TRBV28 and TRBJ1-6, with 10 bases matching TRBD1. Germline loops: CDR1 MDHEN, CDR2 SYDVKM. Unmatched junction bases numbered 10, after V lost 6 bases and J lost 5 bases. CDR3 length equals 17 residues. CDR3 in amino acids: CASRATGGLGNNSPLHF. The CDR3 region has the DNA TGTGCCAGCAGGGCGACAGGGGGCCTTGGAAATAATTCACCCCTCCACTTT.

This clone showed up just once. V is TRBV30 and J is TRBJ2-6; D possibly corresponds to TRBD2 (6 bases). The V gene lost 3 bases and the J gene lost 0 bases, with 12 bases spanning the gap. This CDR3 region has 16 residues. Germline values: CDR1 GTSNPN, CDR2 SVGIG (reference sequence). The DNA of the CDR3 is TGTGCCTGGAGGAAGAGCGGGCTCTCTGGGGCCAACGTCCTGACTTTC. Its translation: CAWRKSGLSGANVLTF.

This sequence joins TRBV5-1 and TRBJ2-2, with TRBD2 matching over 10 bases. The CDR3 runs to 15 residues. From germline, CDR1 is SGHRS and CDR2 YFSETQ. Germline trimming cut 4 bases from V and 3 bases from J; bases unmatched to any gene: 3. DNA of the CDR3: TGCGCCAGCAGCGTGACTAGCGGGTACACCGGGGAGCTGTTTTTT. Protein sequence: CASSVTSGYTGELFF. The variable domain in full, completed from reference TRBV5-1 and TRBJ2-2, reads KAGVTQTPRYLIKTRGQQVTLSCSPISGHRSVSWYQQTPGQGLQFLFEYFSETQRNKGNFPGRFSGRQFSNSRSEMNVSTLELGDSALYLCASSVTSGYTGELFFGEGSRLTVL.

Details on this clone: The sample contains more than one DNA sequence encoding this CDR3. This chain connects TRBV18 to TRBJ1-1, with TRBD1 matching 7 bases. Germline V CDR1 and CDR2: KGHSH, LQKENI. V lost 6 bases and J lost 2; bases outside the gene matches: 3. This CDR3 has 13 amino acids. The CDR3 loop is CASSQGVNTEAFF. The CDR3 DNA is TGTGCCAGCTCTCAGGGGGTAAACACTGAAGCTTTCTTT.

The gene calls are TRBV6-6 and TRBJ1-2; the D gene is possibly TRBD1 (6 bases). There are 12 residues in the CDR3. Trimming stripped 6 bases from V and 7 bases from J, with 12 bases between. CDR1 and CDR2 from the germline V gene are MNHNY and SVGAGI (reference sequence). Written as DNA, the CDR3 is TGTGCCAGCAGGAACCAGGGGTTTGGCTACACCTTC. Translating it yields CASRNQGFGYTF.

This clone was seen more than once but under ten times. This chain joins TRBV30 and TRBJ1-3; perhaps TRBD1 as D (5 bases). The germline CDR1 and CDR2 sequences are GTSNPN and SVGIG (reference sequence). V lost 0 bases, J lost 0 bases, and 9 bases lay in between. The CDR3 runs 15 residues. Written as DNA, the CDR3 is TGTGCCTGGAGTGTACGGGGGAACTCTGGAAACACCATATATTTT. Its translation is CAWSVRGNSGNTIYF.

The chain recombines TRBV11-3 with TRBJ1-4; D possibly corresponds to TRBD1 (6 bases). V lost 5 bases and J lost 6, with 10 bases in between. In germline, CDR1 is SGHNT, CDR2 YENEEA. CDR3 length: 13 residues. The CDR3 DNA is TGTGCCAGCAGCAGGTCAGGGGATGAAAAACTGTTTTTT. Encoded protein: CASSRSGDEKLFF. The entire variable domain, with the rest obtained from reference TRBV11-3 and TRBJ1-4, is as follows: EAGVVQSPRYKIIEKKQPVAFWCNPISGHNTLYWYLQNLGQGPELLIRYENEEAVDDSQLPKDRFSAERLKGVDSTLKIQPAELGDSAVYLCASSRSGDEKLFFGSGTQLSVL.